The rows below give T cell receptor beta chains drawn from one sample of a study of blood T cell repertoires in COVID-19. Clones were read by immunoSEQ multiplex PCR, and TCRdb kept only the in-frame ones, dropping some. This table holds just over 250,000 clones, about 80% found once. The sample taken for sequencing was PBMCs or T cells enriched from blood (not recorded which). The source is a man in his thirties or forties with acute COVID-19. Both conserved end residues are trimmed from each CDR3. A clone size is listed for some rows: how often the clone was seen (once, few, many), or a class if it is expanded.

j_call,clone_size,v_call,cdr3_aa
TRBJ2-6,.,TRBV5-6,ASSQPRPTGLSGANVLT
TRBJ1-4,.,TRBV19,ASSAGQGYEKLF
TRBJ1-2,.,TRBV6-5,ASSYGAGGYT
TRBJ1-5,.,TRBV2,ASRGNNQPQH
TRBJ1-2,.,TRBV11-2,ASSWTLNYGYT
TRBJ1-1,.,TRBV6-5,ASKQGWNTEAF
TRBJ2-3,few,TRBV5-1,ASTPGAGARDTQY
TRBJ1-5,.,TRBV3-1/TRBV3-2,ASSPHRTGENQPQH
TRBJ1-2,once,TRBV19,ASKEGAYGYT
TRBJ1-2,few,TRBV24-1,ATSEQPRGVGYT
TRBJ2-3,.,TRBV9,ASSFPGTSGSGTQY
TRBJ1-2,.,TRBV11-3,ASSLTTGMNYGYT
TRBJ2-1,.,TRBV19,ASTEDRGGYNEQF
TRBJ1-1,.,TRBV24-1,ATTPSGQDPFGWNTEAF
TRBJ2-3,.,TRBV6-5,ASTLGTSGTDTQY
TRBJ1-4,.,TRBV11-3,ASSPGVDLNEKLF
TRBJ2-1,.,TRBV7-8,ASSLAQGYNEQF
TRBJ1-1,once,TRBV6-5,ASRGQTNTEAF
TRBJ2-5,.,TRBV19,ASSIVPGMRETQY
TRBJ1-5,.,TRBV6-1,ASSDGLRGQPQH
TRBJ2-1,.,TRBV27,ASSFTSIGDNEQF
TRBJ1-3,.,TRBV11-2,ASSFIGNTIY
TRBJ1-5,.,TRBV6-5,AWEGERPQH
TRBJ1-5,.,TRBV2,ASSEGRVSGQPQH
TRBJ1-1,.,TRBV7-8,ASSFGQGNTEAF
TRBJ2-3,.,TRBV6-5,ASSLSLGADTQY
TRBJ1-2,.,TRBV5-1,ASSPADSYGYT
TRBJ1-1,few,TRBV29-1,SVEPAGNTEAF
TRBJ1-5,.,TRBV24-1,ATSDQRWQPQH
TRBJ2-5,.,TRBV5-1,ASSLSGQKETQY
TRBJ1-4,.,TRBV5-6,ASRLDSPMDEKLF
TRBJ1-6,.,TRBV15,ATSRSRQNSPLH
TRBJ2-1,.,TRBV11-2,ASSMGLAGGEQF
TRBJ2-2,.,TRBV24-1,ATSEGTSGRKSGELF
TRBJ2-5,.,TRBV7-2,ASSLMRQETQY
TRBJ2-5,few,TRBV5-5,ASSGGTVQETQY
TRBJ1-1,.,TRBV11-3,ASSTTGGVQWVNTEAF
TRBJ1-2,.,TRBV18,ASADLDYT
TRBJ2-2,.,TRBV5-6,ASSRTGLTGELF
TRBJ1-4,.,TRBV5-4,ASSEATGEVEKLF
TRBJ2-4,.,TRBV19,ASSTETGRLAKNIQY
TRBJ1-5,once,TRBV5-1,ASSLGDRGVNQPQH
TRBJ2-5,.,TRBV7-9,ASSSGTSGSSQY